Given below is one TCR beta chain in context. The data were produced by immunoSEQ multiplex PCR, yet TCRdb's version contains in-frame clones alone and is incomplete. The sample has 55,000 to 75,000 clones; 88% are singletons. This sample is part of a study of blood T cell repertoires in COVID-19. Study details: Samples representing acute and convalescent COVID-19 were sourced from the United States, Italy and Spain.

The specimen was peripheral blood. The source is a human donor in a cohort sampled during active COVID-19.

In DNA form, the CDR3 reads TGTGCCAGCAGCGGACAGGGCTCGGGGCGCTACACCTTC. Encoded protein: CASSGQGSGRYTF. The chain links TRBV5-4 to TRBJ1-2, with 8 bases fitting TRBD1. The length of the CDR3 is 13 residues. Germline trimming cut 4 bases from V and 9 bases from J; bases unmatched to any gene: 8. Germline V CDR1 and CDR2: SGHNT, YYREEE (reference sequence).